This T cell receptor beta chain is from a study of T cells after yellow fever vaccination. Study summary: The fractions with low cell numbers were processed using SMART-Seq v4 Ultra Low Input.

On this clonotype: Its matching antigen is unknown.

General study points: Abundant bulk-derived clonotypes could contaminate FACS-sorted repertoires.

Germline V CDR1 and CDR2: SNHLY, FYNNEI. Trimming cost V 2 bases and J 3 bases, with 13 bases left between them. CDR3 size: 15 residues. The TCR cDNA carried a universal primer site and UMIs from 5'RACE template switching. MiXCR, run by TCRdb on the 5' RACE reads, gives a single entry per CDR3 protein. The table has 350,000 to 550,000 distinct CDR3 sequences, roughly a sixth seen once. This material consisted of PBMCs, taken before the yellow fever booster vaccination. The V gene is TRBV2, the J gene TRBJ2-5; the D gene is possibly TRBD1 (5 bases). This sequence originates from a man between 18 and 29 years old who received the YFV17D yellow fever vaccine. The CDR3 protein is CASSERGWAKETQYF. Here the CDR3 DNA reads TGTGCCAGCAGTGAAAGGGGATGGGCGAAAGAGACCCAGTACTTC.